The 27 T cell receptor beta chains below were found in one sample sequenced in a study of graft-versus-host responses after intestinal transplantation. These receptors' targets are unknown. TCRdb's table, derived via immunoSEQ multiplex PCR, lists solely in-frame clones and lacks some. The table includes 85,000 to 90,000 clones, roughly 90% detected once. This specimen was unstimulated CD4+ T cells sorted from spleen or lymph node cells, taken before intestinal transplant. Source of these receptors: a human donor who received an intestinal transplant.

This chain uses TRBV7-9 with TRBJ2-7, with 8 positions matching TRBD2. The V gene's germline CDR1 is SEHNR and CDR2 FQNEAQ (reference sequence). The J segment lost 4 bases and the V segment lost 7 bases, leaving 12 bases of the junction unmatched. The CDR3 is 15 residues long. In DNA form, the CDR3 reads TGTGCCAGCAACGGAGGGGATAGCGGGATATACGAGCAGTACTTC. As protein: CASNGGDSGIYEQYF.

This clone was counted only a few times. The chain uses TRBV28 and TRBJ1-1; 10 bases agree with TRBD1. V lost 7 bases, J lost 5 bases, and 10 bases stayed unmatched. Germline V gives CDR1 MDHEN, CDR2 SYDVKM. The CDR3 runs 15 residues. CDR3 sequence (DNA): TGTGCCAGCAAAAGGACAGGGGGGAAAAAAACTGAAGCTTTCTTT. It encodes CASKRTGGKKTEAFF. Using reference TRBV28 and TRBJ1-1 for the parts outside the CDR3, the full variable domain is DVKVTQSSRYLVKRTGEKVFLECVQDMDHENMFWYRQDPGLGLRLIYFSYDVKMKEKGDIPEGYSVSREKKERFSLILESASTNQTSMYLCASKRTGGKKTEAFFGQGTRLTVV.

J is TRBJ2-3 and V is TRBV4-1, with 14 bases lining up with TRBD2. The CDR3 is 19 residues long. Germline V gene lookup returns CDR1 MGHRA and CDR2 YSYEKL. V dropped 3 bases and J dropped 4; count of bases not matched to a gene: 12. The CDR3 loop is CASSHLGGLAGVGADTQYF. Here the CDR3 DNA reads TGCGCCAGCAGCCATTTAGGGGGACTAGCGGGAGTCGGTGCAGATACGCAGTATTTT.

This rearrangement joins TRBV5-1 to TRBJ1-3, with D possibly matching TRBD1 (6 bases). V lost 3 bases to trimming and J lost 2 bases, with 12 bases between them. The CDR3 extends over 15 amino acids. Germline V gene data show CDR1 as SGHRS and CDR2 as YFSETQ. The CDR3 DNA reads TGCGCCAGCAGCTCAGACAGGAAGACTGGAAACACCATATATTTT. This encodes CASSSDRKTGNTIYF.

The chain uses TRBV7-9 and TRBJ2-5, with unresolved D. Germline assignment: CDR1 SEHNR and CDR2 FQNEAQ (reference sequence). Trimming pared 5 bases from V and 2 bases from J, leaving 12 bases between. The CDR3 sequence is 14 residues long. The CDR3 region is CASSLGPLQETQYF. CDR3 DNA sequence: TGTGCCAGCAGCCTTGGACCGCTTCAAGAGACCCAGTACTTC.

V usage is TRBV6-4 and J usage is TRBJ2-7; TRBD2 matches at 7 bases. Per the germline V gene, CDR1 is MRHNA and CDR2 is SNTAGT. CDR3 length: 15 amino acids. J lost 2 bases, V lost 0 bases, and 4 bases had no gene match. This CDR3 is CASSDSRGITYEQYF. DNA for the CDR3: TGTGCCAGCAGTGACTCGCGGGGGATCACCTACGAGCAGTACTTC.

The chain carries TRBV6-1 and TRBJ2-7, with D perhaps given as TRBD1 or TRBD2 (6 bases each). Germline assignment: CDR1 MNHNS and CDR2 SASEGT. The CDR3 sequence is 16 residues long. V dropped 0 bases and J dropped 5 bases, with 17 bases sitting between them. The CDR3 reads CASSEALPGARHEQYF. The CDR3 DNA reads as TGTGCCAGCAGTGAAGCGCTTCCGGGGGCTCGACACGAGCAGTACTTC.

The chain recombines TRBV28 with TRBJ1-1; D perhaps matches TRBD1 (5 bases). V lost 2 bases, J lost 4 bases, and 14 bases lay in between. The length of the CDR3 is 15 residues. The germline CDR1 and CDR2 sequences are MDHEN and SYDVKM. The CDR3 sequence: CASSLGIGVATEAFF. The DNA of the CDR3 is TGTGCCAGCAGTTTAGGGATAGGGGTGGCCACTGAAGCTTTCTTT.

The sample holds a few counts of this clone. The chain couples TRBV10-1 to TRBJ2-7; D might be TRBD2 (6 bases). The CDR3 length is 13 residues. Germline loops: CDR1 WNHNN, CDR2 SYGVQD (reference sequence). The V end was cut by 4 bases, the J end by 3 bases, with 10 bases between. CDR3 sequence (DNA): TGCGCCAGCAGTGGGGGGGAACTCTACGAGCAGTACTTC. The encoded protein is CASSGGELYEQYF.

The chain recombines TRBV10-2 with TRBJ2-2; the match to TRBD1 covers 7 bases. The CDR3 extends over 17 amino acids. Germline V gene data show CDR1 as WSHSY and CDR2 as SAAADI. The junction had 7 bases not matched to a gene; V was cut back by 2 bases and J by 1 base. In DNA form, the CDR3 reads TGCGCCAGCAGTGAGATCGGAAGGACAGGGAACACCGGGGAGCTGTTTTTT. It translates to CASSEIGRTGNTGELFF.

This clone was seen just once. As DNA, the CDR3 is TGCAGCGCCCATTCTCGTACCGCTGGGGCCAACGTCCTGACTTTC. Translating gives CSAHSRTAGANVLTF. V and J are TRBV29-1 and TRBJ2-6; D remains unclear. V was trimmed by 7 bases and J by 2 bases, leaving 15 bases between them. CDR3 length: 15 amino acids. The germline gives CDR1 SQVTM, CDR2 ANQGSEA.

This clone was observed a handful of times. This sample also contains other DNA sequences that code for the same CDR3. This chain connects TRBV19 to TRBJ2-7; 9 nucleotides line up with TRBD2. The germline CDR1 and CDR2 sequences are LNHDA and SQIVND (reference sequence). Losses at the gene ends were 5 bases for V and 1 base for J; bases not matched to a gene: 6. This CDR3 is built from 15 residues. The CDR3 coding sequence is TGTGCCAGTAGTTTACGAGCGGGAGGTTCCTACGAGCAGTACTTC. Translation: CASSLRAGGSYEQYF.

The V and J genes are TRBV19 and TRBJ2-7; TRBD2 matches at 11 bases. J was trimmed by 3 bases and V by 4 bases; bases with no gene match: 14. Germline CDR1 is LNHDA and CDR2 is SQIVND (reference sequence). CDR3 length equals 18 residues. CDR3 nucleotides: TGTGCCAGTAGTAAGGGAGGCGTAGCGGGAGGGGATTACTACGAGCAGTACTTC. Translating it yields CASSKGGVAGGDYYEQYF. The entire variable domain, with the rest obtained from reference TRBV19 and TRBJ2-7, is as follows: DGGITQSPKYLFRKEGQNVTLSCEQNLNHDAMYWYRQDPGQGLRLIYYSQIVNDFQKGDIAEGYSVSREKKESFPLTVTSAQKNPTAFYLCASSKGGVAGGDYYEQYFGPGTRLTVT.

This chain links TRBV5-4 with TRBJ1-1, with D hard to call. V dropped 4 bases and J dropped 3 bases, with 19 bases sitting between them. The CDR3 is 16 amino acids. Per the germline V gene, CDR1 is SGHNT and CDR2 is YYREEE (reference sequence). The CDR3 DNA sequence: TGTGCCAGCAGCCCCAAAGGGAGATTGTTGGACACTGAAGCTTTCTTT. It encodes CASSPKGRLLDTEAFF.

There are a few counts of this clone. The chain recombines TRBV5-1 with TRBJ2-1; D unresolved. This CDR3 contains 14 residues. Deletions cut 4 bases from V and 4 bases from J, with 12 bases between. The germline CDR1 and CDR2 sequences are SGHRS and YFSETQ. CDR3 protein: CASSAVSSYNEQFF. The CDR3 region has the DNA TGCGCCAGCAGCGCCGTTAGCTCGTACAATGAGCAGTTCTTC.

J is TRBJ1-5 and V is TRBV30; no firm D call. Germline loops: CDR1 GTSNPN, CDR2 SVGIG (reference sequence). V lost 3 bases and J lost 0, with 9 bases in between. The CDR3 consists of 14 residues. The chain's CDR3 is CAWSPGTSNQPQHF. CDR3 coding DNA: TGTGCCTGGAGCCCCGGTACTAGCAATCAGCCCCAGCATTTT.

The chain employs TRBV10-3 and TRBJ2-5; a weak D match, TRBD2 (7 bases). Between the trimmed V and J ends, which lost 9 bases and 4 bases, there was a span of 9 bases. This CDR3 is 11 amino acids long. Germline-derived CDR1 and CDR2 are ENHRY and SYGVKD. CDR3 DNA: TGTGCCATAGGGGGGGGAGAGACCCAGTACTTC. Its protein product is CAIGGGETQYF.

This chain uses TRBV6-1 with TRBJ1-1; D may be TRBD1 (5 bases). Germline CDR1 and CDR2: MNHNS and SASEGT. The CDR3 runs 13 residues. Trimming removed 2 bases at V and 1 base at J, with 5 bases between. CDR3 sequence: CASSERGNTEAFF. Here the CDR3 DNA reads TGTGCCAGCAGTGAAAGGGGGAACACTGAAGCTTTCTTT.

The chain uses TRBV9 and TRBJ1-2, with 7 bases lining up with TRBD1. The J segment lost 4 bases and the V segment lost 0 bases, leaving 12 bases of the junction unmatched. CDR1 and CDR2 (germline): SGDLS, YYNGEE. This CDR3 spans 17 amino acids. DNA for the CDR3: TGTGCCAGCAGCGTAGACCTCGACAGGACAGGACCCTATGGCTACACCTTC. Protein sequence: CASSVDLDRTGPYGYTF.

The chain uses TRBV6-6 and TRBJ1-4; no clear D gene. The V and J ends lost 6 bases and 10 bases respectively, with 9 bases between them. The germline CDR1 and CDR2 sequences are MNHNY and SVGAGI (reference sequence). The CDR3 covers 11 residues. CDR3 in DNA: TGTGCCAGCAGCTCCTTGATAAAACTGTTTTTT. This sequence encodes CASSSLIKLFF.

The chain is built from TRBV19 and TRBJ2-3; 7 positions agree with TRBD2. The CDR3 consists of 18 residues. Per germline, CDR1 LNHDA and CDR2 SQIVND (reference sequence). The junction had 14 bases not matched to a gene; V was cut back by 3 bases and J by 2 bases. CDR3 residues: CASSIGRRLARYTDTQYF. CDR3 coding DNA: TGTGCCAGTAGTATTGGGCGCCGACTAGCCCGTTACACAGATACGCAGTATTTT.

The chain employs TRBV7-2 and TRBJ2-3; 11 bases are shared with TRBD2. CDR1 is SGHTA and CDR2 is FQGNSA in the germline V gene. V shed 5 bases and J 4 bases; nucleotides not matched to a gene: 8. This CDR3 contains 16 residues. DNA of the CDR3: TGTGCCAGCAGCCAAACTAGCGGGAGCTTCGCAGATACGCAGTATTTT. Translating it yields CASSQTSGSFADTQYF.

The chain carries TRBV6-5 and TRBJ2-2, with D possibly being TRBD1 (5 bases). This CDR3 has 13 residues. Deletions cut 5 bases from V and 4 bases from J, with 8 bases between. Germline V gives CDR1 MNHEY, CDR2 SVGAGI. CDR3 loop: CASSEGATGELFF. Here the CDR3 DNA reads TGTGCCAGCAGTGAAGGGGCCACCGGGGAGCTGTTTTTT.

The gene calls are TRBV30 and TRBJ1-1, with D possibly matching TRBD1 (6 bases). V was clipped by 4 bases and J by 5 bases, with 14 bases between them. The CDR3 spans 13 residues. Germline CDR1 is GTSNPN and CDR2 is SVGIG (reference sequence). CDR3 nucleotides: TGTGCCTGGACCGTCGATAGGGGGACTGAAGCTTTCTTT. Translated, it gives CAWTVDRGTEAFF.

The chain employs TRBV10-3 and TRBJ2-3; tentative D call: TRBD1 (5 bases). The CDR3 length is 18 residues. Between the trimmed V and J ends, which lost 0 bases and 2 bases, there was a span of 18 bases. The V gene's germline CDR1 is ENHRY and CDR2 SYGVKD. CDR3 in DNA: TGTGCCATCAGTGAGTCGACTCTGGGGCCATGGGACACAGATACGCAGTATTTT. Its translation is CAISESTLGPWDTDTQYF.

The table lists this clone with a count of one. The rearrangement uses TRBV29-1 and TRBJ2-1; D not certain. The CDR3 loop spans 13 amino acids. Germline V lookup: CDR1 SQVTM, CDR2 ANQGSEA. Trimming took 7 bases from V and 0 from J, leaving 10 bases between them. CDR3 in amino acids: CSAPGPSYNEQFF. CDR3 coding DNA: TGCAGCGCCCCCGGGCCCTCCTACAATGAGCAGTTCTTC.

The chain employs TRBV2 and TRBJ1-5, with D unresolved. The ends were cut back, 8 bases at V and 7 bases at J, with 12 bases in the middle. Germline V CDR1 and CDR2: SNHLY, FYNNEI. The length of the CDR3 is 12 residues. The CDR3 protein is CASSLSGQPQHF. The CDR3 DNA sequence: TGTGCCAGCTCATTGAGTGGCCAGCCCCAGCATTTT.